The entry below describes one T cell receptor (beta chain). Its binding antigen is unknown. The CDR3 end falls 3 residues outside the read, so it is completed with the germline J gene. V and J lose 1 base and 4 bases, and a span of 12 bases separates them. According to the germline V gene, CDR1 reads SGHRS and CDR2 reads YFSETQ. The CDR3 measures 14 amino acids from cysteine to phenylalanine. The 33 bases shown cover part of the CDR3, and their frame starts at base 1. The record originates from a study of T cell clonality in common variable immunodeficiency (dated by TCRdb to between 2015 and 2016). Overall study results and their limits: Although equal DNA input was used, an average of roughly 80,000 unique sequences per sample was obtained for controls, compared with roughly 33,000 for CVID samples. Fewer TCRbeta clones were shared among CVID subjects than among healthy controls (p < 0.0001). CVID TCRbeta sequences reportedly showed fewer deletions and N-nucleotide insertions and lacked highly modified clones with 13 or more V deletions. Increased TCRbeta clonality was found in CVID subjects compared with healthy controls (t-test p = 0.018), with the increase being most characteristic of about a third of subjects. Correlations between repertoire features and clinical complications were limited by patient heterogeneity within the CVID cohort. The authors noted that sequencing repertoires of T cell subpopulations would be needed to clarify what caused the increased clonality in CVID.

Both CVID patients and healthy controls were predominantly of Caucasian heritage. From each donor, roughly 4.5 to 8 ml of heparinized peripheral whole blood was collected. Genomic DNA from adults with common variable immune deficiency (CVID) and from healthy adult controls was the source for sequencing TCRbeta CDR3 repertoires. There were 22 healthy adult volunteers in the control group (approximately 12 female and 10 male), ranging in age from about 20 to 75 years, with a mean age of about 36. Diluted blood was density-centrifuged over Hypaque 1077 or Ficoll-Paque to isolate peripheral blood mononuclear cells. Unsorted mononuclear cells served as the source of genomic DNA, which was extracted either by Qiagen column purification or by a centrifugation-based method. CVID samples and control samples contributed equivalent amounts of genomic DNA as sequencing input. For every sample, a 60 bp segment covering the rearranged TCRbeta CDR3 region was amplified and then sequenced. The immunoSEQ assay, a bias-corrected multiplex PCR combined with high-throughput sequencing, was used for TCRbeta amplification. The original pipeline was this. Each unique nucleotide sequence was treated as a clone and annotated with V, D and J genes, copy number and frequency. Sequences were labeled productive if in frame, and non-productive if out of frame or containing stop codons. As previously described, clonality was calculated on the basis of Shannon's entropy. The predicted amino acid sequences of productive clones were used to derive the mean CDR3 Kyte-Doolittle hydropathy. Using the R hclust function, scaled V gene usage was clustered hierarchically with Manhattan distance and complete linkage. To assess clone sharing by CDR3 amino acid sequence, 12 repertoires per group were resampled over 100 rounds. The repertoires were searched for fewer than 75 published EBV-specific TCRbeta sequences and nearly 250 published CMV-specific TCRbeta sequences. A couple of CVID samples that yielded fewer than 10,000 sequences were excluded from the analysis, so roughly 40 CVID repertoires were retained. As stored in TCRdb, this immuneACCESS dataset retains in-frame rearrangements with V and J assigned. A fraction of the clones does not appear; measured against another copy, unresolved V genes explain less than half of the discrepancy, and the remainder lacks a known reason. For V, J and clone size, that table is used; D and trimming come from the DNA. In this sample, more than 65,000 clones appear, none counted once only. The ten largest clones take up about 0.8% of the sample.

This TCR was sampled from a person aged 18 to 70 in good health. Sequencing input: peripheral blood mononuclear cells. The chain joins TRBV5-1 to TRBJ2-7; a confident D gene designation cannot be given. The CDR3 sequence is CASSLPPGEYEQYF. The CDR3 bases that were read are TGCGCCAGCAGCTTGCCTCCAGGAGAGTACGAG.